One sample yielded the 30 T cell receptor beta chains listed below, sequenced in a study of blood T cell repertoires in COVID-19. Method: immunoSEQ multiplex PCR; TCRdb's copy keeps in-frame clones and lacks some. The data hold some 51,000 clones, with roughly 90% observed a single time. Sequenced input: peripheral blood. The source of these receptors is a human donor with active COVID-19. The donor label of this sample is uncertain.

V is TRBV4-1 and J is TRBJ1-5; 7 positions match TRBD1. Germline loops: CDR1 MGHRA, CDR2 YSYEKL. CDR3 size: 15 residues. The trim removed 2 bases at V and 2 bases at J, leaving 3 bases unmatched. The CDR3 is CASSQPGTGNQPQHF. The CDR3, as DNA: TGCGCCAGCAGCCAACCGGGGACAGGCAATCAGCCCCAGCATTTT.

The chain uses TRBV7-9 and TRBJ1-1; TRBD1 agrees at 11 bases. Germline CDR1 and CDR2: SEHNR and FQNEAQ (reference sequence). The CDR3 length is 16 residues. The ends lost 5 bases at V and 0 bases at J; junction bases unmatched: 5. The CDR3 DNA reads TGTGCCAGCAGCCCCCTGGGACAGGGGGTGAACACTGAAGCTTTCTTT. This gives the protein CASSPLGQGVNTEAFF.

The V and J genes are TRBV21-1 and TRBJ1-2. TRBV21-1 corresponds to a pseudogene. The CDR3 extends over 15 amino acids. CDR3 protein: CASTPEVTGNYGYTF. As DNA, the CDR3 is TGTGCCAGCACCCCGGAGGTCACTGGAAACTATGGCTACACCTTC.

The chain combines TRBV4-2 with TRBJ2-7, with D possibly TRBD2 on 6 matching bases. The V gene lost 4 bases and the J gene lost 5 bases, with 18 bases spanning the gap. Per germline, CDR1 LGHNA and CDR2 YNFKEQ. The CDR3 is 15 amino acids. CDR3 protein: CASSPHSGEMNEQYF. In DNA form, the CDR3 reads TGTGCCAGCAGCCCCCATTCGGGGGAGATGAACGAGCAGTACTTC.

The chain carries TRBV27 and TRBJ1-1; D perhaps matches TRBD1 (6 bases). V was cut by 4 bases and J by 4 bases, with 10 bases left in between. Germline V gives CDR1 MNHEY, CDR2 SMNVEV (reference sequence). The CDR3 has 13 amino acids. CDR3 coding DNA: TGTGCCAGCAGTTCGGGAGGGGGCACTGAAGCTTTCTTT. It specifies CASSSGGGTEAFF.

J is TRBJ2-2 and V is TRBV28; 8 nucleotides line up with TRBD2. Trimming took 4 bases from V and 3 from J; bases not matched to a gene: 4. There are 15 residues in the CDR3. From germline, CDR1 is MDHEN and CDR2 SYDVKM. The DNA for the CDR3 is TGTGCCAGCAGTTCCGGGGGGGGTTACACCGGGGAGCTGTTTTTT. Amino acid sequence: CASSSGGGYTGELFF.

J is TRBJ2-7 and V is TRBV11-2; 7 bases line up with TRBD2. Looked up from germline, CDR1 is SGHAT and CDR2 is FQNNGV. The length of the CDR3 is 15 residues. Trimming removed 3 bases from V and 2 bases from J; junction bases left unmatched: 7. CDR3 in amino acids: CASSLGGGSAYEQYV. DNA of the CDR3: TGTGCCAGCAGCTTGGGGGGAGGGTCCGCCTACGAGCAGTACGTC.

The J gene is TRBJ1-2, the V gene TRBV27, with a possible D match to TRBD1 (6 bases). The V end was cut by 2 bases, the J end by 4 bases, with 11 bases between. This CDR3 is built from 14 residues. Per germline, CDR1 MNHEY and CDR2 SMNVEV (reference sequence). The CDR3 DNA is TGTGCCAGCAGTTTAAGTCTAGGGGGCTATGGCTACACCTTC. It is translated as CASSLSLGGYGYTF.

This chain uses TRBV6-6 with TRBJ2-2; TRBD2 aligns across 8 bases. The V gene's germline CDR1 is MNHNY and CDR2 SVGAGI (reference sequence). V shed 7 bases and J 4 bases; nucleotides not matched to a gene: 11. This CDR3 comprises 16 residues. This CDR3 reads CASNAQGLASTGELFF. The CDR3 DNA reads as TGTGCCAGCAACGCCCAAGGACTAGCCTCCACCGGGGAGCTGTTTTTT.

The gene calls are TRBV5-1 and TRBJ2-2; TRBD1 might be the D (6 bases). The germline V and J ends were trimmed by 4 bases and 5 bases, with 12 bases remaining between them. CDR3 length: 14 amino acids. Germline V CDR1 and CDR2: SGHRS, YFSETQ. For the CDR3, the DNA is TGCGCCAGCAGCCCCCTAGGGGGAACCGGGGAGCTGTTTTTT. Translation: CASSPLGGTGELFF.

The V gene is TRBV29-1, the J gene TRBJ2-7; D is undetermined. The CDR3 is 14 amino acids. Trimming left V 0 bases short and J 1 base short, with 10 bases between. CDR1 is SQVTM, CDR2 ANQGSEA, per germline. The CDR3 nucleotides are TGCAGCGTTGAAGATAGGAAACAGTCCTACGAGCAGTACTTC. Encoded protein: CSVEDRKQSYEQYF.

This rearrangement joins TRBV21-1 to TRBJ1-6. TRBV21-1 counts as a pseudogene. This CDR3 is 15 amino acids long. CDR3 loop: CASSKGPIDNSPLHF. CDR3 bases: TGTGCCAGCAGCAAAGGCCCTATCGATAATTCACCCCTCCACTTT.

CDR3 DNA: TGTGCCAGTAGTGCCTCCCCAGGGGGTAGGCAGTACGTC. It encodes CASSASPGGRQYV. The rearrangement uses TRBV19 and TRBJ2-7, with 7 bases that match TRBD1. The CDR3 loop spans 13 amino acids. The germline V gene has CDR1 LNHDA and CDR2 SQIVND (reference sequence). V was clipped by 5 bases and J by 9 bases; unmatched bases: 10.

The rearrangement joins TRBV5-1 to TRBJ2-1; D is possibly TRBD2 (5 bases). This CDR3 has 16 amino acids. The V gene's germline CDR1 is SGHRS and CDR2 YFSETQ. V gave up 2 bases and J gave up 0 bases, with 12 bases separating them. CDR3 bases: TGCGCCAGCAGCTTTCCTAGCTACCCCTCCTACAATGAGCAGTTCTTC. Residues: CASSFPSYPSYNEQFF. The full variable domain, its missing parts supplied by reference TRBV5-1 and TRBJ2-1, is KAGVTQTPRYLIKTRGQQVTLSCSPISGHRSVSWYQQTPGQGLQFLFEYFSETQRNKGNFPGRFSGRQFSNSRSEMNVSTLELGDSALYLCASSFPSYPSYNEQFFGPGTRLTVL.

There are a few counts of this clone. The chain has TRBV4-2 and TRBJ2-1; the match to TRBD1 covers 9 bases. After removal of 1 base from V and 7 bases from J, the junction contained 5 bases not matched to a gene. CDR3 length: 15 amino acids. CDR1 is LGHNA, CDR2 YNFKEQ, per germline. The CDR3 protein is CASSQAQGAFNEQFF. Here the CDR3 DNA reads TGTGCCAGCAGCCAAGCACAGGGGGCTTTTAATGAGCAGTTCTTC.

The DNA for the CDR3 is TGTGCCAGCAGTTTTGAGGCGGAGATCTCCTACGAGCAGTACTTC. It specifies CASSFEAEISYEQYF. This chain uses TRBV28 with TRBJ2-7, with no clear D. This CDR3 contains 15 residues. Trimming took off 3 bases at V and 0 bases at J, with 12 bases between the two ends. The germline gives CDR1 MDHEN, CDR2 SYDVKM. The full variable domain, in which reference TRBV28 and TRBJ2-7 provide the parts outside the CDR3, is DVKVTQSSRYLVKRTGEKVFLECVQDMDHENMFWYRQDPGLGLRLIYFSYDVKMKEKGDIPEGYSVSREKKERFSLILESASTNQTSMYLCASSFEAEISYEQYFGPGTRLTVT.

The chain employs TRBV4-1 and TRBJ2-3, with 7 bases fitting TRBD2. The CDR3 has 17 residues. The ends lost 0 bases at V and 2 bases at J; junction bases unmatched: 8. Germline V lookup: CDR1 MGHRA, CDR2 YSYEKL. This CDR3 is CASSQDPLAVNTDTQYF. Here the CDR3 DNA reads TGCGCCAGCAGCCAAGATCCCCTAGCGGTTAACACAGATACGCAGTATTTT.

The chain employs TRBV10-1 and TRBJ2-1; 7 nucleotides align to TRBD2. The V segment lost 0 bases and the J segment 2 bases; nucleotides outside the gene matches: 7. The CDR3 contains 17 residues. Germline CDR1 is WNHNN and CDR2 is SYGVQD (reference sequence). CDR3 residues: CASSESKAGAAYNEQFF. The CDR3 DNA reads as TGCGCCAGCAGTGAGTCGAAGGCGGGAGCAGCCTACAATGAGCAGTTCTTC.

Only one count was recorded for this clone. The CDR3 loop is CASSSAGIPGGNSPLHF. The CDR3 DNA is TGTGCCAGCAGCTCAGCGGGAATACCCGGGGGGAATTCACCCCTCCACTTT. The J gene is TRBJ1-6, the V gene TRBV5-4; D is perhaps TRBD1 (5 bases). Trimming left V 3 bases short and J 7 bases short, with 20 bases between. This CDR3 region has 17 residues. The germline gives CDR1 SGHNT, CDR2 YYREEE (reference sequence). The full variable domain, its missing parts supplied by reference TRBV5-4 and TRBJ1-6, is ETGVTQSPTHLIKTRGQQVTLRCSSQSGHNTVSWYQQALGQGPQFIFQYYREEENGRGNFPPRFSGLQFPNYSSELNVNALELDDSALYLCASSSAGIPGGNSPLHFGNGTRLTVT.

The rearrangement links TRBV19 to TRBJ2-1; 11 bases match TRBD2. Losses at the gene ends were 4 bases for V and 8 bases for J; bases not matched to a gene: 7. Per germline, CDR1 LNHDA and CDR2 SQIVND (reference sequence). The CDR3 is 15 amino acids. CDR3 amino acids: CASSRGLAERDEQFF. The CDR3 DNA reads TGTGCCAGTAGTAGGGGACTAGCGGAGAGGGATGAGCAGTTCTTC.

This clone has a handful of counts. V and J are TRBV7-9 and TRBJ1-1, with unresolved D. This CDR3 region has 16 residues. Germline CDR1 is SEHNR and CDR2 is FQNEAQ (reference sequence). Trimming cost V 5 bases and J 4 bases, with 20 bases left between them. This CDR3 reads CASSPNVAGMSTEAFF. CDR3 nucleotides: TGTGCCAGCAGCCCCAACGTGGCGGGGATGAGCACTGAAGCTTTCTTT.

The genes are TRBV7-6 and TRBJ2-2; 7 nucleotides align to TRBD1. The germline gives CDR1 SGHVS, CDR2 FNYEAQ. This CDR3 has 16 amino acids. V was pared by 1 base and J by 6 bases, with 8 bases of the junction left unmatched. CDR3: CASSLEGADGPGELFF. The CDR3 region has the DNA TGTGCCAGCAGCTTAGAGGGGGCGGACGGGCCCGGGGAGCTGTTTTTT.

This chain connects TRBV7-2 to TRBJ1-1; a possible D gene is TRBD1 (5 bases). The CDR3 runs to 13 residues. Trimming left V 1 base short and J 11 bases short, with 14 bases between. CDR1 is SGHTA and CDR2 is FQGNSA in the germline V gene. CDR3 in amino acids: CASSLVGGENAFF. In nucleotides, the CDR3 is TGTGCCAGCAGCTTAGTTGGAGGGGAAAATGCTTTCTTT.

The chain links TRBV27 to TRBJ1-2; D is uncertain. Germline V gives CDR1 MNHEY, CDR2 SMNVEV (reference sequence). CDR3 size: 13 residues. Trimming stripped 3 bases from V and 4 bases from J, with 9 bases between. The CDR3 DNA follows: TGTGCCAGCAGTTTTAGGCGGGGCTATGGCTACACCTTC. As protein: CASSFRRGYGYTF.

For the CDR3, the DNA is TGTGCTAGTGGTTCGCAGGCTTTCAACGCTATGAGTGAAGCTTTCTTT. It encodes CASGSQAFNAMSEAFF. This chain connects TRBV12-5 to TRBJ1-1; D call uncertain. Trimming cost V 4 bases and J 7 bases, with 22 bases left between them. CDR3 length: 16 residues. Germline values: CDR1 LGHNT, CDR2 FRNRAP.

The J gene is TRBJ1-1, the V gene TRBV6-5; tentative D call: TRBD1 (6 bases). The germline V gene has CDR1 MNHEY and CDR2 SVGAGI. This CDR3 region has 14 residues. V lost 5 bases to trimming and J lost 1 base, with 11 bases between them. The CDR3 spells CASSTRQENTEAFF. CDR3 DNA sequence: TGTGCCAGCAGTACCCGACAGGAGAACACTGAAGCTTTCTTT.

The J gene is TRBJ1-6, the V gene TRBV10-3, with D maybe TRBD1 (6 bases). Trimming stripped 7 bases from V and 0 bases from J, with 19 bases between. This CDR3 has 18 residues. Germline CDR1 reads ENHRY; CDR2 reads SYGVKD. CDR3 amino acids: CAIKREGELSSYNSPLHF. The CDR3 DNA follows: TGTGCCATCAAGCGGGAGGGGGAACTGAGCTCCTATAATTCACCCCTCCACTTT.

The gene calls are TRBV29-1 and TRBJ2-5; TRBD2 agrees at 10 bases. CDR3 length: 16 amino acids. The germline V gene has CDR1 SQVTM and CDR2 ANQGSEA. The V segment lost 1 base and the J segment 4 bases; nucleotides outside the gene matches: 9. This CDR3 is CSVEAGAGGRLETQYF. CDR3 in DNA: TGCAGCGTTGAAGCCGGAGCGGGGGGGCGTTTAGAGACCCAGTACTTC. Using reference TRBV29-1 and TRBJ2-5 for the parts outside the CDR3, the full variable domain is SAVISQKPSRDICQRGTSLTIQCQVDSQVTMMFWYRQQPGQSLTLIATANQGSEATYESGFVIDKFPISRPNLTFSTLTVSNMSPEDSSIYLCSVEAGAGGRLETQYFGPGTRLLVL.

The chain couples TRBV5-1 to TRBJ1-2; no definite D call. Trimming removed 1 base at V and 4 bases at J, with 14 bases between. The CDR3 loop spans 15 amino acids. CDR1 and CDR2 (germline): SGHRS, YFSETQ. The CDR3: CASSLLPHGVYGYTF. CDR3 coding DNA: TGCGCCAGCAGCTTGTTGCCTCACGGAGTCTATGGCTACACCTTC.

This clone was detected only once. The conserved phenylalanine or tryptophan normally closing the CDR3 is absent here, so this likely arose from a read error. Because the CDR3's place on the DNA is in doubt, the DNA is left out and the CDR3 is given as listed by TCRdb. The genes are TRBV24-1 and TRBJ2-7; TRBD1, the table's D call, lacks a check against the DNA. Germline V gives CDR1 KGHDR, CDR2 SFDVKD. The CDR3 length equals 11 residues, ends included. This CDR3 is CATPGRDRHLA.